This T cell receptor beta chain was sequenced for a study of T cells after yellow fever vaccination. The study, taken as a whole, reports: Weaker overall, the secondary response nonetheless peaked faster (day 5 versus 15). Highly abundant clonotypes carried over from the bulk population could end up in FACS-sorted repertoires as contaminants. Most primary-vaccination clones reappeared after the booster (around 95% CD4, 85% to 90% CD8).

By 5'RACE template switching, TCR cDNA was produced, with a universal primer site and UMIs added in the process. One entry per CDR3 protein, called by TCRdb with MiXCR from the 5' RACE reads. The sample lists a few hundred thousand distinct CDR3 sequences; approximately 5.2% were seen once. This CDR3 spans 12 amino acids. This clonotype was detected many times. What it binds is unknown. Sequenced here: CD4+ T cells sorted from PBMCs, sampled on the day of the yellow fever booster vaccination. The chain joins TRBV21-1 to TRBJ1-1. TRBV21-1 is described as a pseudogene. The source of this sequence is a man between 18 and 29 years old who received the YFV17D yellow fever vaccine. The CDR3 sequence is CASSPGGGEAFF. DNA of the CDR3: TGTGCCAGCAGCCCGGGGGGGGGTGAGGCTTTCTTT.